These T cell receptor beta chains were read from a single sample in a study of T cell repertoires in cytomegalovirus infection. TCRdb called the reads again in MiXCR, with one record for every CDR3 protein. The sample records 150,000 or so distinct CDR3 sequences, under 8% being singletons. Sequencing was performed on PBMCs. Source of these receptors: a human donor in good health (CMV status not recorded). Some clones in this sample may be carry-over from other donors' samples. The CDR3 runs from the conserved cysteine through the conserved F or W. The D gene is left open where the match is weak. Some rows mark clone size as missing; the rest say once, few, many or name a class of expanded clone.

J: TRBJ2-3
size: few
V: TRBV20-1
D: TRBD2
DNA: TGCAGCAGTAGCGGGCAAAACACAGATACGCAGTATTTT
CDR3: CSSSGQNTDTQYF

J: TRBJ2-1
size: few
V: TRBV28
D: TRBD2
DNA: TGTGCTTCGGGGGGGCCCTACAATGAGCAGTTCTTC
CDR3: CASGGPYNEQFF

J: TRBJ1-2
size: many
V: TRBV28
D: -
DNA: TGTGCCAGCAGTTCCCTCCCGGCAAACTATGGCTACACCTTC
CDR3: CASSSLPANYGYTF

J: TRBJ1-1
size: few
V: TRBV29-1
D: -
DNA: TGCAGCGGCGGGGGCCAGGGGAACACTGAAGCTTTCTTT
CDR3: CSGGGQGNTEAFF

J: TRBJ1-2
size: many
V: TRBV7-2
D: TRBD1
DNA: TGTGCCAGCAGCCCCGGGACAGGGGAGGTTCATGGCTACACCTTC
CDR3: CASSPGTGEVHGYTF

J: TRBJ2-3
size: many
V: TRBV7-2
D: TRBD2
DNA: TGTGCCAGCAGCTCCCGACTAGCGGGGGGGTCAGATACGCAGTATTTT
CDR3: CASSSRLAGGSDTQYF

J: TRBJ2-3
size: many
V: TRBV7-9
D: -
DNA: TGTGCCAGCAGCTTAAGGGGGTTAACAGATACGCAGTATTTT
CDR3: CASSLRGLTDTQYF

J: TRBJ1-2
size: few
V: TRBV7-9
D: -
DNA: TGTGCCAGCAGCTTAGGAGCAGCCCTGGGAGGCTACACCTTC
CDR3: CASSLGAALGGYTF

J: TRBJ1-4
size: many
V: TRBV7-2
D: TRBD1
DNA: TGTGCCAGCCGATCGACAGGGTCGAATGAAAAACTGTTTTTT
CDR3: CASRSTGSNEKLFF

J: TRBJ1-1
size: -
V: TRBV19
D: -
DNA: TGTGCCAGTAGTATAGAGAGACGGACTGAAGCTTTCTTT
CDR3: CASSIERRTEAFF

J: TRBJ2-1
size: many
V: TRBV18
D: -
DNA: TGTGCCAGCTCACCTACGGAGAATGAGCAGTTCTTC
CDR3: CASSPTENEQFF

J: TRBJ2-2
size: many
V: TRBV6-4
D: -
DNA: TGTGCCACTCGGGCACTACCTGCGGGGACCGGGGAGCTGTTTTTT
CDR3: CATRALPAGTGELFF

J: TRBJ1-2
size: many
V: TRBV7-8
D: -
DNA: TGTGCCAGCAGCTTATCAACTTGGACAGAGCAGGGCTACACCTTC
CDR3: CASSLSTWTEQGYTF

J: TRBJ2-1
size: many
V: TRBV7-8
D: -
DNA: TGTGCCAGCAGCCCCCGGATTGGGGGGGCGAGCTCCTACAATGAGCAGTTCTTC
CDR3: CASSPRIGGASSYNEQFF

J: TRBJ1-1
size: many
V: TRBV2
D: -
DNA: TGTGCCAGCAGCACAGGGAGCCCTGAAGCTTTCTTT
CDR3: CASSTGSPEAFF

J: TRBJ1-1
size: many
V: TRBV20-1
D: -
DNA: TGCAGTGCTAGAGATCTTGAGTGGAACACTGAAGCTTTCTTT
CDR3: CSARDLEWNTEAFF

J: TRBJ2-3
size: many
V: TRBV20-1
D: TRBD2
DNA: TGCAGTGCTAGGGGAGGGATCAGCACAGATACGCAGTATTTT
CDR3: CSARGGISTDTQYF

J: TRBJ2-7
size: many
V: TRBV7-3
D: -
DNA: TGTGCCAGCAGCCTAGGTGATGATTTCGACGAGCAGTACTTC
CDR3: CASSLGDDFDEQYF

J: TRBJ2-2
size: many
V: TRBV2
D: -
DNA: TGTGCCAGCAGTGTAGGGGAGAACACCGGGGAGCTGTTTTTT
CDR3: CASSVGENTGELFF

J: TRBJ2-3
size: many
V: TRBV7-2
D: TRBD2
DNA: TGTGCCAGCAGCTCAGCGGGGGGGACGGGAGATACGCAGTATTTT
CDR3: CASSSAGGTGDTQYF

J: TRBJ1-1
size: -
V: TRBV29-1
D: TRBD1
DNA: TGCAGCGTCCCCGGGACAGGCGGGGTGAACACTGAAGCTTTCTTT
CDR3: CSVPGTGGVNTEAFF

J: TRBJ2-3
size: many
V: TRBV11-2
D: -
DNA: TGTGCCAGCAGCTTAGTTCGCACTTCTTCACATACGCAGTATTTT
CDR3: CASSLVRTSSHTQYF

J: TRBJ1-4
size: many
V: TRBV7-6
D: -
DNA: TGTGCCAGCAGCTTAGTCGGAGGGACCCAAAGGGAAAAACTGTTTTTT
CDR3: CASSLVGGTQREKLFF

J: TRBJ2-1
size: many
V: TRBV7-9
D: TRBD1
DNA: TGTGCCAGCAGCCCCTGGACAGGGCCCTTGGGGAATGAGCAGTTCTTC
CDR3: CASSPWTGPLGNEQFF

J: TRBJ2-3
size: many
V: TRBV7-2
D: -
DNA: TGTGCCAGCAGCTTAGCTTCGGGTTCAGGCACAGATACGCAGTATTTT
CDR3: CASSLASGSGTDTQYF

J: TRBJ2-3
size: many
V: TRBV11-3
D: TRBD1
DNA: TGTGCCAGCTCCGGACAGGGAAGTTCGGATACGCAGTATTTT
CDR3: CASSGQGSSDTQYF

J: TRBJ2-1
size: many
V: TRBV28
D: TRBD1
DNA: TGTGCCAGCAGTTTAGTGGACAGGGTGTACTTC
CDR3: CASSLVDRVYF

J: TRBJ1-5
size: many
V: TRBV12-3/TRBV12-4
D: -
DNA: TGTGCCAGCAGTCCAAGGGGGTTCAATCAGCCCCAGCATTTT
CDR3: CASSPRGFNQPQHF

J: TRBJ1-6
size: -
V: TRBV19
D: -
DNA: TGTGCCAGTAGTTATCCTCAGCGTAATTCACCCCTCCACTTT
CDR3: CASSYPQRNSPLHF

J: TRBJ2-7
size: many
V: TRBV7-2
D: TRBD2
DNA: TGTGCCAGCAGGCTAGCGGGGGGCATTACCTACGAGCAGTACTTC
CDR3: CASRLAGGITYEQYF

J: TRBJ2-3
size: many
V: TRBV28
D: -
DNA: TGTGCCAGCAGTTTAGGCGGGGCTAGCACAGATACGCAGTATTTT
CDR3: CASSLGGASTDTQYF

J: TRBJ1-4
size: many
V: TRBV28
D: TRBD1
DNA: TGTGCCAGCAGTGGGCCAGGGGGTGGTCTGGCATTT
CDR3: CASSGPGGGLAF

J: TRBJ2-2
size: many
V: TRBV5-5
D: -
DNA: TGTGCCAGCAGCTTTAGATTCGCGAACACCGGGGAGCTGTTTTTT
CDR3: CASSFRFANTGELFF

J: TRBJ2-2
size: many
V: TRBV20-1
D: -
DNA: TGCAGTGCTAGACCCTCCGGACAGAACACCGGGGAGCTGTTTTTT
CDR3: CSARPSGQNTGELFF

J: TRBJ2-5
size: few
V: TRBV7-2
D: -
DNA: TGTGCCAGCAGCTCCCAGTCGCAGTCAGAGACCCAGTACTTC
CDR3: CASSSQSQSETQYF

J: TRBJ1-2
size: many
V: TRBV7-9
D: TRBD1
DNA: TGTGCCAGCAGCACCACAGGGGTTGGTGGCTACACCTTC
CDR3: CASSTTGVGGYTF

J: TRBJ2-1
size: many
V: TRBV12-5
D: TRBD1
DNA: TGTGCTAGTGGTCAACGACAGGGTGGGTACAATGAGCAGTTCTTC
CDR3: CASGQRQGGYNEQFF

J: TRBJ1-3
size: -
V: TRBV4-3
D: TRBD1
DNA: TGCGCCAGCAGCCCCAGACAGGGAGGGAACACCATATATTTT
CDR3: CASSPRQGGNTIYF

J: TRBJ2-2
size: many
V: TRBV7-9
D: TRBD1
DNA: TGTGCCAGCAGGCAGGGGGACCCCGGGGAGCTGTTTTTT
CDR3: CASRQGDPGELFF

J: TRBJ2-2
size: many
V: TRBV7-6
D: -
DNA: TGTGCCAGCAGCCTCGGGACCGAGAGGGAGCTGTTTTTT
CDR3: CASSLGTERELFF

J: TRBJ2-3
size: many
V: TRBV2
D: -
DNA: TGTGCCACCCAAGGGCAAGGGGGGCCAGATACGCAGTATTTT
CDR3: CATQGQGGPDTQYF

J: TRBJ1-1
size: many
V: TRBV28
D: TRBD1
DNA: TGTGCCAGCAGTTTCAGGGGGCTTAGTGGCACTGAAGCTTTCTTT
CDR3: CASSFRGLSGTEAFF

J: TRBJ1-6
size: few
V: TRBV14
D: -
DNA: TGTGCCAGCAGCCAAGATGGGGCAGTGGATAATTCACCCCTCCACTTT
CDR3: CASSQDGAVDNSPLHF

J: TRBJ1-5
size: many
V: TRBV10-3
D: -
DNA: TGTGCCATCAGTGACATTAGCAATCAGCCCCAGCATTTT
CDR3: CAISDISNQPQHF

J: TRBJ1-6
size: many
V: TRBV7-3
D: -
DNA: TGTGCCAGCAGCTTACTGGGCTCCTATAATTCACCCCTCCACTTT
CDR3: CASSLLGSYNSPLHF

J: TRBJ2-1
size: -
V: TRBV23-1
D: -
DNA: TGCGCCAGCAGTCAGGGACGATCCTACAATGAGCAGTTCTTC
CDR3: CASSQGRSYNEQFF